Following are 32 T cell receptor beta chains from one sample sequenced in a study of shared clonotypes between healthy human individuals. Measured with immunoSEQ multiplex PCR; TCRdb has only the in-frame clones, and not every one. This sample has approximately 350,000 clones, with just over 95% found just once. The sequencing sample was made of memory CD8+ T cells sorted from blood. Subset in this sample: CD45RO+ cells pooled with CCR7-negative TemRA cells. The receptor set was obtained from a young man in good health.

This chain connects TRBV11-2 to TRBJ2-1, with D perhaps matching TRBD2 (6 bases). This CDR3 is 11 amino acids long. V was pared by 6 bases and J by 7 bases, with 7 bases between. Per germline, CDR1 SGHAT and CDR2 FQNNGV. CDR3 sequence (DNA): TGTGCCAGCAGTCGGGGGAATGAGCAGTTCTTC. Translation: CASSRGNEQFF.

The chain uses TRBV6-5 and TRBJ1-1; D gene unclear. V lost 6 bases and J 0 bases, leaving 11 bases between the germline ends. This CDR3 is built from 14 residues. Germline loops: CDR1 MNHEY, CDR2 SVGAGI. In DNA, the CDR3 is TGTGCCAGCAGCTTTACACTTATGAACACTGAAGCTTTCTTT. Its protein is CASSFTLMNTEAFF.

This sequence joins TRBV27 and TRBJ1-6; no reliable D call. The CDR3 consists of 16 residues. Deletions cut 3 bases from V and 0 bases from J, with 9 bases between. Per germline, CDR1 MNHEY and CDR2 SMNVEV (reference sequence). The CDR3 reads CASSFYRSSYNSPLHF. CDR3 bases: TGTGCCAGCAGTTTTTACAGAAGCTCCTATAATTCACCCCTCCACTTT.

The V call is TRBV11-2, the J call TRBJ1-3; 7 positions match TRBD1. CDR3 size: 16 residues. Germline V CDR1 and CDR2: SGHAT, FQNNGV. V was clipped by 1 base and J by 3 bases; unmatched bases: 6. The CDR3 sequence is CASSLASGGSGNTIYF. The CDR3 DNA is TGTGCCAGCAGCTTAGCCTCAGGGGGTAGTGGAAACACCATATATTTT.

V usage is TRBV5-5 and J usage is TRBJ2-7; 9 positions agree with TRBD1. This CDR3 is 17 amino acids long. Germline CDR1 is SGHKS and CDR2 is YYEKEE (reference sequence). The V segment lost 4 bases and the J segment 2 bases; nucleotides outside the gene matches: 13. DNA of the CDR3: TGTGCCAGCAGCCAAATCCTTCGGGGACAGGGACCCTACGAGCAGTACTTC. It codes for CASSQILRGQGPYEQYF.

V is TRBV27 and J is TRBJ1-3; 7 nucleotides align to TRBD1. Germline V gives CDR1 MNHEY, CDR2 SMNVEV (reference sequence). V gave up 4 bases and J gave up 0 bases; unmatched junction bases: 9. This CDR3 region has 17 residues. Here the CDR3 DNA reads TGTGCCAGCAGTTCAAGATCAGGGGGATACTCTGGAAACACCATATATTTT. Protein: CASSSRSGGYSGNTIYF.

This clone was observed a single time. The chain couples TRBV30 to TRBJ2-5, with TRBD2 matching 15 bases. This CDR3 is 18 amino acids long. Germline lookup yields CDR1 GTSNPN and CDR2 SVGIG (reference sequence). Trimming took 2 bases from V and 4 from J; bases not matched to a gene: 11. CDR3 bases: TGTGCCTGGAGTCCCTACCCAGGACTAGCGGGAGGGGCAGAGACCCAGTACTTC. Protein sequence: CAWSPYPGLAGGAETQYF.

This clone was seen just once. The gene calls are TRBV29-1 and TRBJ1-1; no clear D. Trimming removed 6 bases at V and 3 bases at J, with 14 bases between. Germline V CDR1 and CDR2: SQVTM, ANQGSEA. The CDR3 runs to 13 residues. Here the CDR3 reads CSVVGGGHTEAFF. In DNA, the CDR3 is TGCAGCGTCGTGGGTGGAGGACACACTGAAGCTTTCTTT.

The chain couples TRBV5-1 to TRBJ2-7, with D uncertain. The V and J ends lost 0 bases and 2 bases respectively, with 12 bases between them. Germline V gene data show CDR1 as SGHRS and CDR2 as YFSETQ. The CDR3 loop spans 15 amino acids. The CDR3 DNA sequence: TGCGCCAGCAGCTTGGCCGAGAGACAAACCTACGAGCAGTACTTC. Translated: CASSLAERQTYEQYF.

The chain uses TRBV6-1 and TRBJ1-1; 7 bases are shared with TRBD1. V lost 6 bases, J lost 0 bases, and 4 bases stayed unmatched. The CDR3 has 14 residues. Per the germline V gene, CDR1 is MNHNS and CDR2 is SASEGT. CDR3 sequence: CASRPTGMNTEAFF. As DNA, the CDR3 is TGTGCCAGCAGACCGACAGGGATGAACACTGAAGCTTTCTTT.

CDR3 in amino acids: CASSLGGIGPNTEAFF. CDR3 bases: TGCGCCAGCAGCTTGGGAGGTATAGGCCCGAACACTGAAGCTTTCTTT. V is TRBV5-1 and J is TRBJ1-1; D is unclear. The V end lost 0 bases, the J end lost 1 base, and 13 bases lay between the germline ends. The V gene's germline CDR1 is SGHRS and CDR2 YFSETQ. This CDR3 has 16 residues.

Concerning this clone itself: The same CDR3 is also encoded by other DNA sequences in this sample. V and J are TRBV5-1 and TRBJ1-2; D may be TRBD1 (5 bases). Trimming shortened V by 0 bases and J by 5 bases, and 5 bases separated the two germline ends. The germline V gene has CDR1 SGHRS and CDR2 YFSETQ. This CDR3 has 12 residues. This CDR3 is CASSLAGYGYTF. The CDR3 DNA is TGCGCCAGCAGCTTGGCAGGGTATGGCTACACCTTC.

CDR3: CASSLRSAYRGETQYF. Written as DNA, the CDR3 is TGTGCCAGCAGCTTACGGAGTGCATACAGGGGAGAGACCCAGTACTTC. The gene calls are TRBV7-8 and TRBJ2-5; 7 bases are a match to TRBD1. Germline values: CDR1 SGHVS, CDR2 FQNEAQ. This CDR3 is built from 16 residues. J gave up 4 bases and V 2 bases, and 10 bases lay outside the gene matches.

The CDR3 bases are TGTGCCAGCAGACCGAGCGGGAGGTATGGAAGCTCCTACGAGCAGTACTTC. As protein: CASRPSGRYGSSYEQYF. The chain is built from TRBV5-6 and TRBJ2-7, with 9 bases lining up with TRBD2. The germline V gene encodes CDR1 SGHDT and CDR2 YYEEEE. The CDR3 has 17 amino acids. J was trimmed by 0 bases and V by 5 bases; bases with no gene match: 12.

The V call is TRBV18, the J call TRBJ1-1, with 7 bases aligning to TRBD1. After removal of 1 base from V and 2 bases from J, the junction contained 10 bases not matched to a gene. The CDR3 consists of 17 residues. Germline CDR1 reads KGHSH; CDR2 reads LQKENI. CDR3 sequence (DNA): TGTGCCAGCTCACCACAAACCGGGACAGTGGGCAACACTGAAGCTTTCTTT. Its translation is CASSPQTGTVGNTEAFF.

The CDR3 nucleotides are TGCAGCGTTGATTCCCAGGGGACGGGCTATGGCTACACCTTC. Its translation: CSVDSQGTGYGYTF. This chain joins TRBV29-1 and TRBJ1-2; D is perhaps TRBD1 (6 bases). The ends were cut back, 3 bases at V and 4 bases at J, with 15 bases in the middle. The length of the CDR3 is 14 residues. CDR1 and CDR2 (germline): SQVTM, ANQGSEA.

The V call is TRBV5-6, the J call TRBJ1-4; possibly TRBD1 for D (6 bases). The CDR3 length is 12 residues. The germline CDR1 and CDR2 sequences are SGHDT and YYEEEE. Trimming removed 4 bases from V and 8 bases from J, with 9 bases in between. The CDR3 sequence: CASSLGGEKLFF. DNA of the CDR3: TGTGCCAGCAGCCTGGGGGGCGAAAAACTGTTTTTT.

The gene calls are TRBV6-5 and TRBJ1-4; 8 nucleotides agree with TRBD1. The junction had 6 bases not matched to a gene; V was cut back by 9 bases and J by 3 bases. CDR1 is MNHEY, CDR2 SVGAGI, per germline. The CDR3 has 14 amino acids. CDR3 region: CASKRQGSNEKLFF. The CDR3 DNA follows: TGTGCCAGTAAGCGACAGGGGTCTAATGAAAAACTGTTTTTT.

The chain joins TRBV13 to TRBJ2-5, with D possibly being TRBD2 (5 bases). The germline CDR1 and CDR2 sequences are PRHDT and FYEKMQ (reference sequence). Trimming shortened V by 5 bases and J by 1 base, and 23 bases separated the two germline ends. The CDR3 covers 18 residues. CDR3 DNA: TGTGCCAGCAGCCCCGCGGGCCTAGCCCATGACGTCCAAGAGACCCAGTACTTC. Protein sequence: CASSPAGLAHDVQETQYF. The entire variable domain, with the rest obtained from reference TRBV13 and TRBJ2-5, is as follows: AAGVIQSPRHLIKEKRETATLKCYPIPRHDTVYWYQQGPGQDPQFLISFYEKMQSDKGSIPDRFSAQQFSDYHSELNMSSLELGDSALYFCASSPAGLAHDVQETQYFGPGTRLLVL.

This chain connects TRBV19 to TRBJ1-5; 7 nucleotides line up with TRBD1. Germline V gene data show CDR1 as LNHDA and CDR2 as SQIVND (reference sequence). The CDR3 is made up of 16 amino acids. With 1 base clipped from V and 9 bases from J, the junction kept 12 bases outside the gene matches. The CDR3 is CASSIGGATGARPQHF. The CDR3 DNA is TGTGCCAGTAGTATAGGAGGGGCCACAGGGGCGAGGCCCCAGCATTTT.

This chain connects TRBV2 to TRBJ2-6, with TRBD1 matching over 9 bases. Trimming cost V 4 bases and J 0 bases; bases outside gene matches: 10. From germline, CDR1 is SNHLY and CDR2 FYNNEI. This CDR3 contains 19 residues. The CDR3 nucleotides are TGTGCCAGCAGTGGGGGGGTAGGGACAGGGACCTCTGGGGCCAACGTCCTGACTTTC. Its protein is CASSGGVGTGTSGANVLTF. Complete variable domain (other parts from reference TRBV2 and TRBJ2-6): EPEVTQTPSHQVTQMGQEVILRCVPISNHLYFYWYRQILGQKVEFLVSFYNNEISEKSEIFDDQFSVERPDGSNFTLKIRSTKLEDSAMYFCASSGGVGTGTSGANVLTFGAGSRLTVL.

The CDR3 coding sequence is TGTGCCGCCCTGAAGGCTAGCGGGATGCGGGAGACCCAGTACTTC. Amino acid sequence: CAALKASGMRETQYF. The chain joins TRBV28 to TRBJ2-5; the match to TRBD2 covers 9 bases. Trimming took 11 bases from V and 5 from J; bases not matched to a gene: 15. The germline V gene has CDR1 MDHEN and CDR2 SYDVKM. CDR3 length: 15 residues. Variable domain in full (rest from reference TRBV28 and TRBJ2-5): DVKVTQSSRYLVKRTGEKVFLECVQDMDHENMFWYRQDPGLGLRLIYFSYDVKMKEKGDIPEGYSVSREKKERFSLILESASTNQTSMYLCAALKASGMRETQYFGPGTRLLVL.

This rearrangement joins TRBV5-6 to TRBJ2-7, with D maybe TRBD2 (5 bases). CDR1 and CDR2 from the germline V gene are SGHDT and YYEEEE. Trimming left V 0 bases short and J 0 bases short, with 13 bases between. The CDR3 extends over 16 amino acids. This CDR3 is CASSLAPGYNSYEQYF. CDR3 DNA: TGTGCCAGCAGCTTGGCGCCGGGATACAACTCCTACGAGCAGTACTTC.

The chain has TRBV2 and TRBJ1-2; the match to TRBD1 covers 7 bases. The CDR3 runs to 12 residues. Trimming at V came to 7 bases and at J to 7 bases, leaving 6 bases not matched to a gene. The germline V gene has CDR1 SNHLY and CDR2 FYNNEI. The CDR3 region has the DNA TGTGCCAGCAACAGGGGCCCGGGTGGCTACACCTTC. Amino acids: CASNRGPGGYTF.

The chain employs TRBV29-1 and TRBJ1-4; possible D gene TRBD1, 6 bases. The ends were cut back, 4 bases at V and 5 bases at J, with 17 bases in the middle. Germline-derived CDR1 and CDR2 are SQVTM and ANQGSEA. This CDR3 has 15 amino acids. This CDR3 reads CSVGEPRGSNEKLFF. The DNA of the CDR3 is TGCAGCGTTGGGGAACCAAGGGGGTCGAATGAAAAACTGTTTTTT.

The rearrangement links TRBV10-1 to TRBJ2-2; D remains ambiguous. Trimming removed 0 bases from V and 5 bases from J, with 7 bases in between. The CDR3 is 14 residues long. Per germline, CDR1 WNHNN and CDR2 SYGVQD (reference sequence). This chain's CDR3 is CASSESTGTGELFF. In DNA form, the CDR3 reads TGCGCCAGCAGTGAGTCTACCGGGACCGGGGAGCTGTTTTTT.

The chain uses TRBV6-6 and TRBJ1-2, with D possibly TRBD1 on 6 matching bases. Trimming left V 4 bases short and J 4 bases short, with 7 bases between. The germline CDR1 and CDR2 sequences are MNHNY and SVGAGI (reference sequence). This CDR3 contains 12 residues. This chain's CDR3 is CASSSDSYGYTF. The CDR3 DNA sequence: TGTGCCAGCAGTTCGGACAGCTATGGCTACACCTTC.

In its sample, this clone was seen once. The chain combines TRBV14 with TRBJ2-2, with TRBD2 matching over 10 bases. The V gene's germline CDR1 is SGHDN and CDR2 FVKESK. The CDR3 runs to 18 residues. The ends lost 0 bases at V and 2 bases at J; junction bases unmatched: 6. This chain's CDR3 is CASSQDKAGGPNTGELFF. The CDR3 nucleotides are TGTGCCAGCAGCCAAGATAAAGCGGGAGGGCCCAACACCGGGGAGCTGTTTTTT.

J is TRBJ2-1 and V is TRBV11-3; D is undetermined. CDR1 and CDR2 (germline): SGHNT, YENEEA. V lost 5 bases and J 7 bases, leaving 12 bases between the germline ends. The CDR3 consists of 13 residues. In DNA, the CDR3 is TGTGCCAGCAGCCCAACGGCCGCGAATGAGCAGTTCTTC. Amino acids: CASSPTAANEQFF.

The rearrangement uses TRBV11-3 and TRBJ2-1; TRBD2 aligns across 10 bases. Trimming removed 0 bases from V and 6 bases from J; junction bases left unmatched: 11. The CDR3 covers 18 residues. CDR1 and CDR2 (germline): SGHNT, YENEEA. The CDR3 sequence is CASSLEGRMASGSNEQFF. As DNA, the CDR3 is TGTGCCAGCAGCTTAGAGGGTCGTATGGCTAGCGGGAGCAATGAGCAGTTCTTC.

The chain couples TRBV29-1 to TRBJ2-3, with TRBD2 identical over 12 bases. Germline CDR1 SQVTM, CDR2 ANQGSEA. V shed 5 bases, J shed 0 bases, and the junction held 6 bases outside the gene matches. This CDR3 comprises 16 residues. The CDR3 here is CSVSSGTSGSTDTQYF. The CDR3 DNA sequence: TGCAGCGTTAGTTCCGGGACTAGCGGGAGCACAGATACGCAGTATTTT.

The rearrangement links TRBV28 to TRBJ2-3; perhaps TRBD2 as D (6 bases). Germline CDR1 and CDR2: MDHEN and SYDVKM. CDR3 length: 16 residues. V was cut by 5 bases and J by 4 bases, with 19 bases left in between. CDR3 sequence reads: CASSRDRRAGSDTQYF. CDR3 nucleotide sequence: TGTGCCAGCAGTCGGGATAGGAGGGCCGGCTCAGATACGCAGTATTTT.